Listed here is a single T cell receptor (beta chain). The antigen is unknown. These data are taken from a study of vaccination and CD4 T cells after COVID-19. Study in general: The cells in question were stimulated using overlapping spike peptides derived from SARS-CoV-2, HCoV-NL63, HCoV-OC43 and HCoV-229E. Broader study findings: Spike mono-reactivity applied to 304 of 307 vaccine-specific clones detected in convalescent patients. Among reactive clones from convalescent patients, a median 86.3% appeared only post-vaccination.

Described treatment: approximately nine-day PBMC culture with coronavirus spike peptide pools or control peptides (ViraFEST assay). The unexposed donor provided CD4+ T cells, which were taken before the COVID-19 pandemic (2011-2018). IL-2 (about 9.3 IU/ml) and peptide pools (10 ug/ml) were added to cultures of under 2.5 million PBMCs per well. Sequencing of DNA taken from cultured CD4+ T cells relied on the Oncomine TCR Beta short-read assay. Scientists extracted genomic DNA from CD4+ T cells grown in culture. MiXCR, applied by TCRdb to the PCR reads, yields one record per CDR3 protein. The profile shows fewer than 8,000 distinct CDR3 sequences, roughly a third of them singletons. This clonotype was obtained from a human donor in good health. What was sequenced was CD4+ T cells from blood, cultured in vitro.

CDR3 bases: TGCAGTGCTAGAGAAACTCGCACAGATACGCAGTATTTT. The encoded protein is CSARETRTDTQYF. The chain couples TRBV20-1 to TRBJ2-3, with unresolved D. This CDR3 comprises 13 residues. The germline gives CDR1 DFQATT, CDR2 SNEGSKA (reference sequence). Trimming took 0 bases from V and 1 from J, leaving 5 bases between them.